Listed here is a single T cell receptor beta chain. Its antigen is not known. The data were obtained in a study of graft-versus-host responses after intestinal transplantation. Trimming removed 3 bases from V and 4 bases from J, with 10 bases in between. CDR3 size: 13 residues. CDR1 is ENHRY and CDR2 is SYGVKD in the germline V gene. Study-level points and caveats: Detection of GvH clones occurred in recipient marrow, and some had their first appearance in ileum or blood. With peak circulating GvH clone levels came an association with early post-transplant HvG declines.

Sequencing was performed with immunoSEQ multiplex PCR; in TCRdb, only in-frame clones are kept and a portion is missing. The sample contains about 100,000 clones, about 90% of which appear only once. This material consisted of unstimulated CD4+ T cells sorted from spleen or lymph node cells, taken before transplant. The chain is built from TRBV10-3 and TRBJ2-7; D perhaps matches TRBD1 (6 bases). This TCR was sampled from a human donor who was the organ donor for an intestinal transplant. The CDR3 here is CAISDGQMYEQYF. The CDR3, as DNA: TGTGCCATCAGTGATGGACAGATGTACGAGCAGTACTTC.